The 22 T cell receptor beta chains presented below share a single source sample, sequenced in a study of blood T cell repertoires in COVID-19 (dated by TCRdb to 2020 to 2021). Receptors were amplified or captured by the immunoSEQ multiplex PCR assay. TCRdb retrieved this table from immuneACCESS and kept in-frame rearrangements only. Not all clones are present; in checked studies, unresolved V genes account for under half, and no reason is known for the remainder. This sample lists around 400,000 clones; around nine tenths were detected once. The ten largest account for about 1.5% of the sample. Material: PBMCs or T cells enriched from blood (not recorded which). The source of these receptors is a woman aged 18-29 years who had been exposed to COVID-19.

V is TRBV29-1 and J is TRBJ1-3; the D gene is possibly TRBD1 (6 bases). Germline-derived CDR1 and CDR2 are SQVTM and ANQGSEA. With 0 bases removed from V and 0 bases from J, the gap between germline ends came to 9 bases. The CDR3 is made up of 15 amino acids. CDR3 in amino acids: CSVEDRGGSGNTIYF. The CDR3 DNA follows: TGCAGCGTTGAAGATAGAGGGGGCTCTGGAAACACCATATATTTT.

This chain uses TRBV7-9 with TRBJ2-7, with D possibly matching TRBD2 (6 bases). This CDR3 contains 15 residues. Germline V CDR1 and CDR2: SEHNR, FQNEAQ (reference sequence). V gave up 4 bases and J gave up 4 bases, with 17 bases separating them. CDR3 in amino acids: CASSSPETSGYEQYF. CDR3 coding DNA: TGTGCCAGCAGCTCCCCGGAGACTAGTGGATACGAGCAGTACTTC.

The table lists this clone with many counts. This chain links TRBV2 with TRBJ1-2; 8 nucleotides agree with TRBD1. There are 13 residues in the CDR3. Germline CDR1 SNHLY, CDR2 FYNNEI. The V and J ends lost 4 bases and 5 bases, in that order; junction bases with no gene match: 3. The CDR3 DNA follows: TGTGCCAGCAGTGTGGACAGGGTTTATGGCTACACCTTC. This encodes CASSVDRVYGYTF.

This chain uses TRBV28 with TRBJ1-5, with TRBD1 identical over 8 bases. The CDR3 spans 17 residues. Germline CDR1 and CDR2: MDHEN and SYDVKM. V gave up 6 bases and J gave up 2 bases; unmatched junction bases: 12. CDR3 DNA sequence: TGTGCCAGCAGGGACTGGACAGGGAGGTTCGGCAATCAGCCCCAGCATTTT. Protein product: CASRDWTGRFGNQPQHF.

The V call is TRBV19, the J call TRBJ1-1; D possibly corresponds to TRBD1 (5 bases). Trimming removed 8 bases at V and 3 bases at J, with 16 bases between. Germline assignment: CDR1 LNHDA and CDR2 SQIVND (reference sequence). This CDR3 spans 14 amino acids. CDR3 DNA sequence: TGTGCCAGTTCCCAGGGCCAGGGTTACACTGAAGCTTTCTTT. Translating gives CASSQGQGYTEAFF. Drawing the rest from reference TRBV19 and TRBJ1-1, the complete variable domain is DGGITQSPKYLFRKEGQNVTLSCEQNLNHDAMYWYRQDPGQGLRLIYYSQIVNDFQKGDIAEGYSVSREKKESFPLTVTSAQKNPTAFYLCASSQGQGYTEAFFGQGTRLTVV.

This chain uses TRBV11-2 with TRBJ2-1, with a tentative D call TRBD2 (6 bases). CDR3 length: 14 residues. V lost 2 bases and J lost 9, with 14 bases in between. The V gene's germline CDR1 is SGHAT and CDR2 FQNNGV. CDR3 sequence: CASSLWGVSIEQFF. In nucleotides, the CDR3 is TGTGCCAGCAGCTTATGGGGGGTAAGTATTGAGCAGTTCTTC. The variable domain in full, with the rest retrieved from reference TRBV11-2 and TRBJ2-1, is EAGVAQSPRYKIIEKRQSVAFWCNPISGHATLYWYQQILGQGPKLLIQFQNNGVVDDSQLPKDRFSAERLKGVDSTLKIQPAKLEDSAVYLCASSLWGVSIEQFFGPGTRLTVL.

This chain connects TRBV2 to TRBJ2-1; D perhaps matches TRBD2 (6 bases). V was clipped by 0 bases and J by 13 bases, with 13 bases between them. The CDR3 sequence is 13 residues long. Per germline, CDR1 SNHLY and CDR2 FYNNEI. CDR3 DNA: TGTGCCAGCAGTGAAGCTAGGCTAGCGAACCAGTTCTTC. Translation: CASSEARLANQFF.

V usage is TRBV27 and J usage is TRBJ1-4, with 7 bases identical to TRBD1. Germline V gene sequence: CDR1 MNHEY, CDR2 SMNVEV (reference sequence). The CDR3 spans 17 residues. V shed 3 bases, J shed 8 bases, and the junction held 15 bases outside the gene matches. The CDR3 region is CASSFGLNVAGGEKLFF. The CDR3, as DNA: TGTGCCAGCAGTTTTGGTTTAAACGTGGCAGGGGGAGAAAAACTGTTTTTT.

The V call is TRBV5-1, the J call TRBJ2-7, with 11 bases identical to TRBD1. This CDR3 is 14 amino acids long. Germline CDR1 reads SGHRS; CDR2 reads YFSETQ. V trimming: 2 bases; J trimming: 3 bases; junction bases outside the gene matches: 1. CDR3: CASSFGTGGYEQYF. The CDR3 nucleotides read TGCGCCAGCAGCTTTGGGACAGGGGGCTACGAGCAGTACTTC.

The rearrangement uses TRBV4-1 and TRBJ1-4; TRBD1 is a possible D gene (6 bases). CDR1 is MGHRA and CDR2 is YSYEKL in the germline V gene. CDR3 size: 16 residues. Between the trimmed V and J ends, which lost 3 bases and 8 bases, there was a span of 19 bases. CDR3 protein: CASSHWDTEQEEKLFF. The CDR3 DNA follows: TGCGCCAGCAGCCATTGGGACACCGAGCAAGAGGAAAAACTGTTTTTT.

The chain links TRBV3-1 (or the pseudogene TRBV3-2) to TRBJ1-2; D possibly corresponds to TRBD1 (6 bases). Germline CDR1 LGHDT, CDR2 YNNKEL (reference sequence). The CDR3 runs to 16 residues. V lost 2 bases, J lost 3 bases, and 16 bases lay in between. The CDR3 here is CASSQIDTGPDYGYTF. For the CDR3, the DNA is TGTGCCAGCAGCCAAATAGATACAGGGCCTGACTATGGCTACACCTTC.

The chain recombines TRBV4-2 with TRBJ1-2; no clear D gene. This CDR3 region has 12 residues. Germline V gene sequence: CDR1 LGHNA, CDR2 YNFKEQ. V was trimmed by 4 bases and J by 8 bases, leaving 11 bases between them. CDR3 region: CASSPTGEGYTF. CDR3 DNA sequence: TGTGCCAGCAGCCCCACCGGGGAGGGCTACACCTTC.

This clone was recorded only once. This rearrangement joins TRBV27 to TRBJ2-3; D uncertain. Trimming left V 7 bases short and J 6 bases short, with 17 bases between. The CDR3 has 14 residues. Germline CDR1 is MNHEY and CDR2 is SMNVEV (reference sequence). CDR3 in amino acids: CASKESRLTDTQYF. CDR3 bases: TGTGCCAGCAAGGAATCGCGGCTGACTGATACGCAGTATTTT.

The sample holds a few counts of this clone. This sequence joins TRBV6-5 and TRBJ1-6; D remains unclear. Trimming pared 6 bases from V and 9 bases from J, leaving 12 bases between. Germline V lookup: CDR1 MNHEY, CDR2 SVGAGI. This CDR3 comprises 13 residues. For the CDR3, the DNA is TGTGCCAGCAGCCCCACACAGATTTCACCCCTCCACTTT. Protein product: CASSPTQISPLHF.

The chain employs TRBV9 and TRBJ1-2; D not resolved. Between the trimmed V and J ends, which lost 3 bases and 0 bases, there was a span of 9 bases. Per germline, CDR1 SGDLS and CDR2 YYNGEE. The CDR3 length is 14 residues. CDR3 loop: CASSASVANYGYTF. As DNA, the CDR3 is TGTGCCAGCAGCGCCTCGGTAGCTAACTATGGCTACACCTTC. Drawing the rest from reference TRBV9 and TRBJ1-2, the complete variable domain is DSGVTQTPKHLITATGQRVTLRCSPRSGDLSVYWYQQSLDQGLQFLIQYYNGEERAKGNILERFSAQQFPDLHSELNLSSLELGDSALYFCASSASVANYGYTFGSGTRLTVV.

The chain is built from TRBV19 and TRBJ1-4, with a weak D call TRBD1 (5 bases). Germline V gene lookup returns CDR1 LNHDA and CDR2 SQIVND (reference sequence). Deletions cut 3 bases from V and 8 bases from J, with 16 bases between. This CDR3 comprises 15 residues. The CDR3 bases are TGTGCCAGTAGTATGAAGTCGGCAGGGAGGGAAAAACTGTTTTTT. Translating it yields CASSMKSAGREKLFF.

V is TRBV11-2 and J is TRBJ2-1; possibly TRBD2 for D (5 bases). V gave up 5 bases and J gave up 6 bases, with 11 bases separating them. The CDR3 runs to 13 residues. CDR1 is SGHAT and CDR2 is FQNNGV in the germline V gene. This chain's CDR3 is CASSLTSINEQFF. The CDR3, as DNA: TGTGCCAGCAGCCTTACTAGTATCAATGAGCAGTTCTTC.

CDR3 sequence: CASSPLSNNEQFF. In DNA form, the CDR3 reads TGTGCCAGCTCCCCCCTAAGTAACAATGAGCAGTTCTTC. The V call is TRBV27, the J call TRBJ2-1; D remains ambiguous. Germline values: CDR1 MNHEY, CDR2 SMNVEV (reference sequence). V lost 8 bases and J lost 5, with 13 bases in between. The CDR3 sequence is 13 residues long.

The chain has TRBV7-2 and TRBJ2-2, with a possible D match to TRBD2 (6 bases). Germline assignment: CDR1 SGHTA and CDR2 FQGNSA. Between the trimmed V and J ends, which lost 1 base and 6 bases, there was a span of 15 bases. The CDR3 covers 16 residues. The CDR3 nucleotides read TGTGCCAGCAGCTTAGACTTCTTCGGAGGGCCCGGGGAGCTGTTTTTT. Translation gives CASSLDFFGGPGELFF.

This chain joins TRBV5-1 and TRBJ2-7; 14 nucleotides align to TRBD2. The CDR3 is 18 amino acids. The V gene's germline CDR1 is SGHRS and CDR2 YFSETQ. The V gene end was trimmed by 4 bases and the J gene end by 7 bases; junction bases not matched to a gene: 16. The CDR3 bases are TGCGCCAGCAGCCTGGGACTAGCGGGAGACCTAGGTGTTGGGGAGCAGTACTTC. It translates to CASSLGLAGDLGVGEQYF. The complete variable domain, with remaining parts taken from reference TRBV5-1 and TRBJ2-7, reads KAGVTQTPRYLIKTRGQQVTLSCSPISGHRSVSWYQQTPGQGLQFLFEYFSETQRNKGNFPGRFSGRQFSNSRSEMNVSTLELGDSALYLCASSLGLAGDLGVGEQYFGPGTRLTVT.

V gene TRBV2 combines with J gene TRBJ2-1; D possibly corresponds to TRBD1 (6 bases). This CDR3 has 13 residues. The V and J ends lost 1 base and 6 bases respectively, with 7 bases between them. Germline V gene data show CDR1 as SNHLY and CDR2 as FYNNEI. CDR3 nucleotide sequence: TGTGCCAGCAGTGAAGAACAGGGCAATGAGCAGTTCTTC. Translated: CASSEEQGNEQFF.

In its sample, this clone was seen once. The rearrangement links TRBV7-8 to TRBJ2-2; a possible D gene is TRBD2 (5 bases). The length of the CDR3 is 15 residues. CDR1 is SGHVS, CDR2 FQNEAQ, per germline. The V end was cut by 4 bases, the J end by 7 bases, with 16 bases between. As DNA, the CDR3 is TGTGCCAGCAGCTCCGGCGGGCCCCTGGTCGGGGAGCTGTTTTTT. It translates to CASSSGGPLVGELFF.